Below are 12 T cell receptor beta chains sequenced from a single sample in a study of response to subunit inactivated influenza vaccine. TCRdb recomputed calls from the RT-PCR reads with MiXCR, one row per CDR3 protein. The repertoire includes 700,000 to 800,000 distinct CDR3 sequences, about 18% of them detected once, and approximately 10% sits in the top ten. This specimen consisted of PBMCs from blood, obtained around 5 days after vaccination. The receptors were sampled from a man in his forties or fifties who received an inactivated influenza vaccine.

The chain links TRBV4-3 to TRBJ2-3; the D is unclear. The germline CDR1 and CDR2 sequences are LGHNA and YSLEER. The germline V and J ends were trimmed by 1 base and 11 bases, with 13 bases remaining between them. There are 13 residues in the CDR3. The CDR3: CASSQVFLERQYF. CDR3 in DNA: TGCGCCAGCAGCCAAGTCTTTCTAGAAAGGCAGTATTTT.

In its sample, this clonotype was seen a few times. This chain connects TRBV20-1 to TRBJ2-7; D is undetermined. The V end lost 3 bases, the J end lost 4 bases, and 19 bases lay between the germline ends. Germline V gives CDR1 DFQATT, CDR2 SNEGSKA (reference sequence). The CDR3 has 15 residues. The CDR3 is CSASEDRTPVYEQYF. Here the CDR3 DNA reads TGCAGTGCTAGCGAGGACCGGACCCCGGTGTACGAGCAGTACTTC.

The chain employs TRBV11-2 and TRBJ2-3; 11 bases are shared with TRBD2. Losses at the gene ends were 1 base for V and 2 bases for J; bases not matched to a gene: 5. The CDR3 loop spans 17 amino acids. Looked up from germline, CDR1 is SGHAT and CDR2 is FQNNGV. The CDR3 nucleotides read TGTGCCAGCAGCTTAGTGAGACTAGCGGGGTCCACAGATACGCAGTATTTT. It codes for CASSLVRLAGSTDTQYF.

This clonotype was seen only a few times. The V gene is TRBV3-1, the J gene TRBJ1-3, with 9 bases matching TRBD1. Trimming at V came to 4 bases and at J to 2 bases, leaving 6 bases not matched to a gene. CDR3 length: 16 amino acids. Germline V gene sequence: CDR1 LGHDT, CDR2 YNNKEL (reference sequence). CDR3 in DNA: TGTGCCAGCAGCCCTCGGACAGGGGAGGCTGGAAACACCATATATTTT. Its translation: CASSPRTGEAGNTIYF.

This clonotype was counted between two and nine times. The chain has TRBV11-1 and TRBJ2-1; 7 positions agree with TRBD1. V dropped 3 bases and J dropped 0; count of bases not matched to a gene: 5. CDR1 is SGHAT and CDR2 is FQDESV in the germline V gene (reference sequence). The CDR3 has 16 amino acids. The DNA for the CDR3 is TGTGCCAGCAGCTTTCAGGGGGTAAGCTCCTACAATGAGCAGTTCTTC. It translates to CASSFQGVSSYNEQFF.

V usage is TRBV6-2 or TRBV6-3 and J usage is TRBJ2-7, with a possible D match to TRBD2 (5 bases). The V gene lost 2 bases and the J gene lost 3 bases, with 14 bases spanning the gap. CDR1 and CDR2 from the germline V gene are MNHEY and SVGEGT. CDR3 length: 15 amino acids. CDR3 loop: CASSYPSSSGYEQYF. The DNA for the CDR3 is TGTGCCAGCAGTTACCCGTCTTCGAGCGGCTACGAGCAGTACTTC.

The chain has TRBV11-2 and TRBJ2-5; D unresolved. V was shortened by 1 base and J by 2 bases, with 17 bases between the two germline ends. This CDR3 is built from 17 residues. Germline V gene lookup returns CDR1 SGHAT and CDR2 FQNNGV. The CDR3 protein is CASSLGLGFQAQETQYF. The CDR3 nucleotides read TGTGCCAGCAGCTTAGGTCTAGGTTTCCAGGCGCAAGAGACCCAGTACTTC.

The table lists this clonotype with a few counts. The rearrangement links TRBV6-5 to TRBJ1-2; D remains unclear. The V gene's germline CDR1 is MNHEY and CDR2 SVGAGI. This CDR3 has 12 residues. V was shortened by 5 bases and J by 5 bases, with 9 bases between the two germline ends. For the CDR3, the DNA is TGTGCCAGCAGTCGCGGAACGTATGGCTACACCTTC. Its protein product is CASSRGTYGYTF.

The chain employs TRBV20-1 and TRBJ2-5, with D hard to call. The CDR3 has 13 residues. The germline V gene has CDR1 DFQATT and CDR2 SNEGSKA (reference sequence). The V and J ends lost 3 bases and 4 bases respectively, with 12 bases between them. As DNA, the CDR3 is TGCAGTGCTAGCCAGATGATGCGAGAGACCCAGTACTTC. Translated, it gives CSASQMMRETQYF.

The table lists this clonotype with a few counts. The CDR3 nucleotides read TGCAGCGTTGGTTACAGGGATGCTGAAGCTTTCTTT. This encodes CSVGYRDAEAFF. The rearrangement uses TRBV29-1 and TRBJ1-1; possibly TRBD1 for D (6 bases). Trimming removed 4 bases from V and 6 bases from J, with 12 bases in between. Germline CDR1 is SQVTM and CDR2 is ANQGSEA. This CDR3 region has 12 residues.

Turning to this clonotype: A much larger clone sits a single nucleotide away, making a read error possible. The chain combines TRBV10-3 with TRBJ2-7; 9 bases fit TRBD1. The CDR3 contains 14 residues. Germline CDR1 ENHRY, CDR2 SYGVKD. The CDR3 DNA reads TGTGTCATCAGTGAGCCGGACAGGGGATACGAGCAGTACTTC. Protein product: CVISEPDRGYEQYF.

In this sample, this clonotype turned up once. The chain joins TRBV6-6 to TRBJ1-5; possibly TRBD1 for D (6 bases). The CDR3 has 13 amino acids. Trimming cost V 7 bases and J 11 bases, with 18 bases left between them. Germline loops: CDR1 MNHNY, CDR2 SVGAGI (reference sequence). The CDR3 region has the DNA TGTGCCAGCACCCTGGGGGCCCGGACGGCCCAGCATTTT. This gives the protein CASTLGARTAQHF.